The 26 T cell receptor beta chains listed next were all sequenced from one sample in a study of shared clonotypes between healthy human individuals. Libraries were prepared by immunoSEQ multiplex PCR; TCRdb keeps only in-frame clonotypes and omits some of them. The data contain some 500,000 clones, around 96% of them singletons. Sequenced sample: naive CD4+ T cells sorted from blood. Subset reported: CD45RA+ positively selected. The receptors derive from a woman between 25 and 40 years old in good health.

V usage is TRBV5-1 and J usage is TRBJ2-1; 7 bases agree with TRBD1. This CDR3 spans 16 amino acids. V was clipped by 0 bases and J by 5 bases; unmatched bases: 8. Germline V CDR1 and CDR2: SGHRS, YFSETQ. The CDR3 is CASSLAYGTADNEQFF. The CDR3 DNA is TGCGCCAGCAGCTTGGCCTACGGGACAGCCGACAATGAGCAGTTCTTC.

The chain uses TRBV28 and TRBJ2-7; D uncertain. This CDR3 spans 15 amino acids. CDR1 and CDR2 (germline): MDHEN, SYDVKM. Trimming cost V 1 base and J 2 bases, with 12 bases left between them. The CDR3 is CASSLYQAYAYEQYF. Here the CDR3 DNA reads TGTGCCAGCAGTTTATACCAGGCGTATGCCTACGAGCAGTACTTC.

This chain links TRBV7-9 with TRBJ2-1, with D tentatively TRBD1 or TRBD2 (5 bases each). The germline V gene has CDR1 SEHNR and CDR2 FQNEAQ (reference sequence). The CDR3 sequence is 13 residues long. Trimming took off 5 bases at V and 5 bases at J, with 10 bases between the two ends. This CDR3 is CASSPLGDNEQFF. The CDR3 coding sequence is TGTGCCAGCAGCCCCCTGGGGGACAATGAGCAGTTCTTC. Drawing the rest from reference TRBV7-9 and TRBJ2-1, the complete variable domain is DTGVSQNPRHKITKRGQNVTFRCDPISEHNRLYWYRQTLGQGPEFLTYFQNEAQLEKSRLLSDRFSAERPKGSFSTLEIQRTEQGDSAMYLCASSPLGDNEQFFGPGTRLTVL.

This chain uses TRBV7-9 with TRBJ1-2, with D perhaps matching TRBD1 (6 bases). Trimming took 5 bases from V and 8 from J, leaving 18 bases between them. The V gene's germline CDR1 is SEHNR and CDR2 FQNEAQ (reference sequence). This CDR3 is 14 amino acids long. The DNA for the CDR3 is TGTGCCAGCAGCCGACAGGAGGTCGTGGGCGGCTACACCTTC. Translated, it gives CASSRQEVVGGYTF. Drawing the rest from reference TRBV7-9 and TRBJ1-2, the complete variable domain is DTGVSQNPRHKITKRGQNVTFRCDPISEHNRLYWYRQTLGQGPEFLTYFQNEAQLEKSRLLSDRFSAERPKGSFSTLEIQRTEQGDSAMYLCASSRQEVVGGYTFGSGTRLTVV.

The CDR3 sequence: CASSLESADRDKLFF. The CDR3 bases are TGTGCCAGCAGCTTAGAATCGGCGGACAGGGACAAACTGTTTTTT. The chain employs TRBV7-2 and TRBJ1-4, with 8 bases that match TRBD1. The length of the CDR3 is 15 residues. Germline CDR1 and CDR2: SGHTA and FQGNSA. J lost 11 bases, V lost 1 base, and 9 bases had no gene match.

The CDR3 sequence is CASSLPTRFPEQFF. The CDR3, as DNA: TGTGCCAGCAGCTTGCCCACTAGATTTCCTGAGCAGTTCTTC. The J gene is TRBJ2-1, the V gene TRBV5-6; tentative D call: TRBD2 (5 bases). Germline V gene lookup returns CDR1 SGHDT and CDR2 YYEEEE. This CDR3 comprises 14 residues. Trimming stripped 1 base from V and 9 bases from J, with 14 bases between.

The chain is built from TRBV9 and TRBJ2-6; D call uncertain. V gave up 4 bases and J gave up 0 bases, with 14 bases separating them. Germline V lookup: CDR1 SGDLS, CDR2 YYNGEE. The length of the CDR3 is 17 residues. In DNA, the CDR3 is TGTGCCAGCAGCTTAGGACCGGGCCGCTCTGGGGCCAACGTCCTGACTTTC. This encodes CASSLGPGRSGANVLTF.

This clone was counted once. The chain recombines TRBV29-1 with TRBJ2-1; 12 positions match TRBD2. Trimming at V came to 3 bases and at J to 7 bases, leaving 4 bases not matched to a gene. There are 14 residues in the CDR3. The germline gives CDR1 SQVTM, CDR2 ANQGSEA. Written as DNA, the CDR3 is TGCAGCGTTGATCAACTAGCGGGGGGAAATGAGCAGTTCTTC. Protein sequence: CSVDQLAGGNEQFF.

This clone has a handful of counts. The rearrangement links TRBV11-2 to TRBJ2-7; D is unresolved. This CDR3 has 13 amino acids. The V gene lost 2 bases and the J gene lost 4 bases, with 9 bases spanning the gap. Per germline, CDR1 SGHAT and CDR2 FQNNGV. CDR3 coding DNA: TGTGCCAGCAGCTTACTTTTTAGGTACGAGCAGTACTTC. Protein product: CASSLLFRYEQYF.

The CDR3 is CASSRTASNQPQHF. CDR3 nucleotides: TGTGCCAGCAGTAGGACAGCCTCAAATCAGCCCCAGCATTTT. The chain employs TRBV6-5 and TRBJ1-5; D possibly corresponds to TRBD1 (6 bases). V shed 5 bases and J shed 4 bases, with 12 bases lying between them. Germline loops: CDR1 MNHEY, CDR2 SVGAGI. The CDR3 spans 14 residues.

The V gene is TRBV29-1, the J gene TRBJ1-5; no definite D call. The CDR3 has 13 amino acids. In germline, CDR1 is SQVTM, CDR2 ANQGSEA. Between the trimmed V and J ends, which lost 4 bases and 2 bases, there was a span of 9 bases. The CDR3 DNA sequence: TGCAGCGTTGTTACAGTAGGCAATCAGCCCCAGCATTTT. Translated, it gives CSVVTVGNQPQHF.

This chain uses TRBV28 with TRBJ1-2; a weak D match, TRBD1 (6 bases). Trimming pared 3 bases from V and 4 bases from J, leaving 15 bases between. The CDR3 length is 15 residues. Germline CDR1 is MDHEN and CDR2 is SYDVKM. The CDR3 DNA sequence: TGTGCCAGCAGTTTGCAGGGGACCCTTGGCTATGGCTACACCTTC. Protein sequence: CASSLQGTLGYGYTF.

This clone was counted between two and nine times. The chain couples TRBV5-1 to TRBJ2-7; the match to TRBD2 covers 11 bases. In germline, CDR1 is SGHRS, CDR2 YFSETQ. This CDR3 spans 14 amino acids. V was clipped by 4 bases and J by 2 bases; unmatched bases: 2. CDR3 in amino acids: CASSVSGRAYEQYF. The DNA of the CDR3 is TGCGCCAGCAGCGTTAGCGGGAGGGCCTACGAGCAGTACTTC.

This chain links TRBV29-1 with TRBJ2-7, with 11 bases matching TRBD2. The V and J ends lost 2 bases and 0 bases, in that order; junction bases with no gene match: 3. The CDR3 is 15 residues long. Germline V gene lookup returns CDR1 SQVTM and CDR2 ANQGSEA. In DNA form, the CDR3 reads TGCAGCGTTGAACTGACTAGCGGGAACTCCTACGAGCAGTACTTC. Its protein product is CSVELTSGNSYEQYF.

The chain recombines TRBV19 with TRBJ1-2, with D maybe TRBD1 (6 bases). Trimming stripped 10 bases from V and 1 base from J, with 19 bases between. Germline-derived CDR1 and CDR2 are LNHDA and SQIVND (reference sequence). The CDR3 runs to 15 residues. CDR3 sequence reads: CATVAADSNNYGYTF. For the CDR3, the DNA is TGTGCCACCGTAGCAGCGGACAGTAATAACTATGGCTACACCTTC.

This clone was detected a few times. The J gene is TRBJ2-7, the V gene TRBV18, with a weak D call TRBD1 (5 bases). Germline CDR1 reads KGHSH; CDR2 reads LQKENI. There are 15 residues in the CDR3. Deletions cut 2 bases from V and 0 bases from J, with 11 bases between. The CDR3 DNA follows: TGTGCCAGCTCACCAGGCCCTGACAGCTCCTACGAGCAGTACTTC. Protein: CASSPGPDSSYEQYF. The full variable domain, completed using reference TRBV18 and TRBJ2-7, is NAGVMQNPRHLVRRRGQEARLRCSPMKGHSHVYWYRQLPEEGLKFMVYLQKENIIDESGMPKERFSAEFPKEGPSILRIQQVVRGDSAAYFCASSPGPDSSYEQYFGPGTRLTVT.

The chain carries TRBV7-3 and TRBJ2-3; possibly TRBD2 for D (5 bases). The CDR3 has 16 residues. Per the germline V gene, CDR1 is SGHTA and CDR2 is FQGTGA. V was trimmed by 2 bases and J by 5 bases, leaving 17 bases between them. CDR3 in amino acids: CASSLGRFGDGDTQYF. The CDR3 region has the DNA TGTGCCAGCAGCTTAGGCCGTTTCGGGGATGGAGATACGCAGTATTTT.

CDR3 DNA: TGTGCCAGCAGCCAGTGGGGGACAGTCGCCTACGAGCAGTACTTC. Translation: CASSQWGTVAYEQYF. The chain joins TRBV14 to TRBJ2-7; the match to TRBD1 covers 7 bases. The ends lost 3 bases at V and 2 bases at J; junction bases unmatched: 7. CDR3 length: 15 amino acids. Germline-derived CDR1 and CDR2 are SGHDN and FVKESK.

The chain carries TRBV18 and TRBJ1-4; D is unclear. Germline V gene data show CDR1 as KGHSH and CDR2 as LQKENI. The V and J ends lost 4 bases and 5 bases respectively, with 11 bases between them. The CDR3 has 14 amino acids. The CDR3 region has the DNA TGTGCCAGCTCACTGGGGTCGGGGAATGAAAAACTGTTTTTT. This gives the protein CASSLGSGNEKLFF.

The chain carries TRBV6-4 and TRBJ2-1; 7 nucleotides agree with TRBD2. This CDR3 is built from 15 residues. V shed 8 bases, J shed 1 base, and the junction held 8 bases outside the gene matches. Germline CDR1 MRHNA, CDR2 SNTAGT. The CDR3 bases are TGTGCCAGCTCGAACCAAGCGGGGTCCTACAATGAGCAGTTCTTC. This sequence encodes CASSNQAGSYNEQFF.

This rearrangement joins TRBV6-6 to TRBJ2-5; 9 positions agree with TRBD1. With V trimmed by 10 bases and J by 5 bases, 8 bases remained unmatched. Germline CDR1 MNHNY, CDR2 SVGAGI (reference sequence). This CDR3 has 13 residues. CDR3 in DNA: TGTGCCACACAGGGGGCCAACCGGGAGACCCAGTACTTC. Amino acids: CATQGANRETQYF.

The chain uses TRBV30 and TRBJ2-7; D call uncertain. In germline, CDR1 is GTSNPN, CDR2 SVGIG (reference sequence). The V and J ends lost 3 bases and 0 bases respectively, with 3 bases between them. This CDR3 region has 11 residues. CDR3 loop: CAWRSSYEQYF. CDR3 nucleotide sequence: TGTGCCTGGAGGAGCTCCTACGAGCAGTACTTC. Using reference TRBV30 and TRBJ2-7 for the parts outside the CDR3, the full variable domain is SQTIHQWPATLVQPVGSPLSLECTVEGTSNPNLYWYRQAAGRGLQLLFYSVGIGQISSEVPQNLSASRPQDRQFILSSKKLLLSDSGFYLCAWRSSYEQYFGPGTRLTVT.

The chain couples TRBV7-9 to TRBJ2-7; perhaps TRBD1 as D (5 bases). The CDR3 has 12 residues. Trimming left V 5 bases short and J 4 bases short, with 9 bases between. Germline V gene lookup returns CDR1 SEHNR and CDR2 FQNEAQ (reference sequence). The CDR3 sequence is CASSANRYEQYF. CDR3 DNA: TGTGCCAGCAGCGCTAACAGGTACGAGCAGTACTTC.

CDR3 coding DNA: TGTGCCAGCAGCTTAGCTACTAGCGGGGTGGGTCCTGCGCAGTTCTTC. Translated, it gives CASSLATSGVGPAQFF. The V gene is TRBV7-2, the J gene TRBJ2-1; 10 nucleotides align to TRBD2. V was pared by 0 bases and J by 12 bases, with 11 bases of the junction left unmatched. The CDR3 covers 16 residues. Per the germline V gene, CDR1 is SGHTA and CDR2 is FQGNSA.

This chain uses TRBV5-1 with TRBJ2-6, with no clear D. CDR1 is SGHRS, CDR2 YFSETQ, per germline. The CDR3 spans 17 residues. V was trimmed by 6 bases and J by 0 bases, leaving 16 bases between them. CDR3 sequence reads: CASNQQKLSSGANVLTF. Written as DNA, the CDR3 is TGCGCCAGCAACCAACAGAAGCTTAGCTCTGGGGCCAACGTCCTGACTTTC.

The chain joins TRBV18 to TRBJ2-7, with 8 nucleotides matching TRBD1. CDR1 KGHSH and CDR2 LQKENI come from the germline V gene. This CDR3 has 13 residues. After removal of 5 bases from V and 3 bases from J, the junction contained 3 bases not matched to a gene. The CDR3 spells CASSAGQDYEQYF. CDR3 nucleotides: TGTGCCAGCTCAGCGGGACAGGACTACGAGCAGTACTTC.